The 30 T cell receptor beta chains given below trace back to one sample, sequenced in a study of blood T cell repertoires in COVID-19. Clones were read by immunoSEQ multiplex PCR, and TCRdb kept only the in-frame ones, dropping some. The sample carries 60,000 or so clones, approximately 86% recorded once. The sequenced material came from peripheral blood. The receptors were gathered from a human donor with acute or convalescent COVID-19. The donor label of this sample is uncertain.

The rearrangement joins TRBV28 to TRBJ2-3; D might be TRBD1 (6 bases). The germline CDR1 and CDR2 sequences are MDHEN and SYDVKM. The CDR3 has 15 residues. V lost 5 bases and J 6 bases, leaving 18 bases between the germline ends. CDR3 amino acids: CASSTRQDFTDTQYF. CDR3 DNA: TGTGCCAGCAGTACTAGACAGGATTTCACGGATACGCAGTATTTT.

The chain employs TRBV11-1 and TRBJ2-5, with 9 bases aligning to TRBD1. This CDR3 comprises 15 residues. V lost 5 bases, J lost 3 bases, and 7 bases stayed unmatched. The germline V gene has CDR1 SGHAT and CDR2 FQDESV (reference sequence). The CDR3 loop reads CASSQSDRGKETQYF. CDR3 DNA: TGTGCCAGCAGCCAGTCGGACAGGGGAAAAGAGACCCAGTACTTC.

This chain links TRBV3-1 (or the pseudogene TRBV3-2) with TRBJ2-5, with no clear D. Trimming shortened V by 4 bases and J by 7 bases, and 13 bases separated the two germline ends. Germline CDR1 and CDR2: LGHDT and YNNKEL (reference sequence). This CDR3 spans 13 amino acids. The CDR3 DNA follows: TGTGCCAGCAGCCCTAGTTCCGTCGGGACCCAGTACTTC. Its translation is CASSPSSVGTQYF.

This chain uses TRBV11-2 with TRBJ2-1, with D perhaps TRBD2 (6 bases). Germline V CDR1 and CDR2: SGHAT, FQNNGV. The CDR3 totals 15 residues. Trimming removed 1 base from V and 3 bases from J, with 10 bases in between. This CDR3 is CASSLVRGRYNEQFF. In DNA form, the CDR3 reads TGTGCCAGCAGCTTAGTGCGGGGCCGCTACAATGAGCAGTTCTTC.

This clone was observed a single time. V and J are TRBV7-9 and TRBJ2-1; 7 bases are shared with TRBD2. The length of the CDR3 is 16 residues. V lost 5 bases to trimming and J lost 0 bases; unmatched junction nucleotides: 7. Looked up from germline, CDR1 is SEHNR and CDR2 is FQNEAQ (reference sequence). The CDR3 here is CASSPPPGGSYNEQFF. DNA of the CDR3: TGTGCCAGCAGCCCCCCCCCGGGAGGCTCCTACAATGAGCAGTTCTTC. The full variable domain, in which reference TRBV7-9 and TRBJ2-1 provide the parts outside the CDR3, is DTGVSQNPRHKITKRGQNVTFRCDPISEHNRLYWYRQTLGQGPEFLTYFQNEAQLEKSRLLSDRFSAERPKGSFSTLEIQRTEQGDSAMYLCASSPPPGGSYNEQFFGPGTRLTVL.

The gene calls are TRBV9 and TRBJ2-3; D ambiguous. Germline V CDR1 and CDR2: SGDLS, YYNGEE. Trimming removed 2 bases at V and 6 bases at J, with 7 bases between. The CDR3 spans 12 residues. The CDR3 protein is CASSVRSDTQYF. CDR3 nucleotides: TGTGCCAGCAGCGTTAGGAGTGATACGCAGTATTTT. The whole variable domain, remainder taken from reference TRBV9 and TRBJ2-3, is DSGVTQTPKHLITATGQRVTLRCSPRSGDLSVYWYQQSLDQGLQFLIQYYNGEERAKGNILERFSAQQFPDLHSELNLSSLELGDSALYFCASSVRSDTQYFGPGTRLTVL.

The chain has TRBV7-8 and TRBJ2-7; D is possibly TRBD1 (5 bases). V was cut by 5 bases and J by 3 bases, with 11 bases left in between. Germline CDR1 reads SGHVS; CDR2 reads FQNEAQ. The CDR3 sequence is 13 residues long. This CDR3 is CASSRTRNYEQYF. The CDR3 DNA reads TGTGCCAGCAGCCGGACACGTAACTACGAGCAGTACTTC.

The chain couples TRBV27 to TRBJ2-7, with 13 bases aligning to TRBD2. Unmatched junction bases numbered 4, after V lost 4 bases and J lost 1 base. The CDR3 consists of 16 residues. Germline V CDR1 and CDR2: MNHEY, SMNVEV (reference sequence). The CDR3 nucleotides read TGTGCCAGCAGTTCCGGGACTAGCGGGGAATCCTACGAGCAGTACTTC. Protein: CASSSGTSGESYEQYF.

The chain has TRBV10-3 and TRBJ2-2; 14 bases match TRBD2. CDR3 length: 14 residues. J gave up 10 bases and V 11 bases, and 9 bases lay outside the gene matches. Germline V gene sequence: CDR1 ENHRY, CDR2 SYGVKD. The CDR3 region is CASAPGLAGAELFF. The CDR3 DNA sequence: TGTGCCTCCGCCCCGGGACTAGCGGGAGCGGAGCTGTTTTTT.

The rearrangement joins TRBV7-9 to TRBJ2-1, with D perhaps matching TRBD2 (6 bases). Trimming shortened V by 2 bases and J by 2 bases, and 13 bases separated the two germline ends. This CDR3 comprises 16 residues. Germline V gene sequence: CDR1 SEHNR, CDR2 FQNEAQ (reference sequence). For the CDR3, the DNA is TGTGCCAGCAGCTTACTTATAACGGGGGCCTACAATGAGCAGTTCTTC. This encodes CASSLLITGAYNEQFF.

V and J are TRBV10-3 and TRBJ2-2; 7 bases are a match to TRBD1. The V and J ends lost 5 bases and 4 bases, in that order; junction bases with no gene match: 7. The CDR3 length is 15 residues. Germline-derived CDR1 and CDR2 are ENHRY and SYGVKD. CDR3 protein: CAISRSEGATGELFF. In nucleotides, the CDR3 is TGTGCCATCAGTCGGAGCGAGGGGGCCACCGGGGAGCTGTTTTTT.

Here the CDR3 DNA reads TGTGCCAGCAGCCCTCTTGACAGGGGTTATGGCTACACCTTC. Protein sequence: CASSPLDRGYGYTF. The chain is built from TRBV7-9 and TRBJ1-2; 8 bases fit TRBD1. This CDR3 spans 14 amino acids. Germline-derived CDR1 and CDR2 are SEHNR and FQNEAQ (reference sequence). V trimming: 5 bases; J trimming: 5 bases; junction bases outside the gene matches: 7.

J is TRBJ2-1 and V is TRBV9; 7 nucleotides agree with TRBD2. This CDR3 region has 16 residues. The J segment lost 2 bases and the V segment lost 6 bases, leaving 11 bases of the junction unmatched. The V gene's germline CDR1 is SGDLS and CDR2 YYNGEE. The CDR3 protein is CASNDPTLAAYNEQFF. In nucleotides, the CDR3 is TGTGCCAGCAACGACCCGACCCTAGCGGCCTACAATGAGCAGTTCTTC.

V and J are TRBV29-1 and TRBJ2-3; no clear D gene. Germline CDR1 reads SQVTM; CDR2 reads ANQGSEA. Trimming pared 2 bases from V and 8 bases from J, leaving 14 bases between. This CDR3 contains 13 residues. The CDR3 protein is CSVEKGYPGTQYF. The DNA for the CDR3 is TGCAGCGTTGAAAAAGGATATCCAGGTACGCAGTATTTT.

The chain combines TRBV9 with TRBJ2-2, with 7 positions matching TRBD2. This CDR3 region has 14 residues. In germline, CDR1 is SGDLS, CDR2 YYNGEE. The trim removed 0 bases at V and 7 bases at J, leaving 3 bases unmatched. CDR3 sequence: CASSVAGGGGELFF. The CDR3 nucleotides are TGTGCCAGCAGCGTAGCTGGGGGGGGCGGGGAGCTGTTTTTT.

Comments on this clone: The junction departs from germline at one end; a sequencing error may be responsible. V gene TRBV7-2 combines with J gene TRBJ2-7; 8 bases are a match to TRBD1. CDR3 length: 17 amino acids. Looked up from germline, CDR1 is SGHTA and CDR2 is FQGNSA. In nucleotides, the CDR3 is TGTGCCAGCAGCCCCCTCCTCCCGGGACAGGACTCCCACGAGCAGTACTTC. Residues: CASSPLLPGQDSHEQYF.

The sample holds a few counts of this clone. The V and J genes are TRBV12-3 or TRBV12-4 and TRBJ1-2; D is unclear. The CDR3 sequence is 13 residues long. With 3 bases removed from V and 8 bases from J, the gap between germline ends came to 13 bases. CDR3 DNA sequence: TGTGCCAGCAGTTTTCGGGTTTCGTTCGGCTACACCTTC. Translating it yields CASSFRVSFGYTF.

The V and J genes are TRBV28 and TRBJ1-4, with TRBD1 as a possible D gene (6 bases). V shed 3 bases and J shed 2 bases, with 7 bases lying between them. The CDR3 covers 14 residues. Germline-derived CDR1 and CDR2 are MDHEN and SYDVKM. The CDR3 DNA reads TGTGCCAGCAGTTTCAGGGGTACTAATGAAAAACTGTTTTTT. Amino acids: CASSFRGTNEKLFF.

The chain couples TRBV6-9 to TRBJ1-1, with D uncertain. This CDR3 spans 15 amino acids. Looked up from germline, CDR1 is MNHGY and CDR2 is SVAAGI. Trimming stripped 4 bases from V and 4 bases from J, with 16 bases between. The DNA of the CDR3 is TGTGCCAGCAGTTCTGGAGGACGCTGGGGCACTGAAGCTTTCTTT. Amino acids: CASSSGGRWGTEAFF.

The chain joins TRBV29-1 to TRBJ1-5; 7 nucleotides agree with TRBD1. The CDR3 extends over 15 amino acids. V lost 4 bases to trimming and J lost 4 bases; unmatched junction nucleotides: 10. The V gene's germline CDR1 is SQVTM and CDR2 ANQGSEA. The CDR3 DNA reads as TGCAGCGTTGGACACACAGGGGATGCAAATCAGCCCCAGCATTTT. Encoded protein: CSVGHTGDANQPQHF.

The V and J genes are TRBV6-5 and TRBJ2-5, with D possibly being TRBD1 (6 bases). Germline V gene lookup returns CDR1 MNHEY and CDR2 SVGAGI. Trimming left V 4 bases short and J 4 bases short, with 10 bases between. The CDR3 runs 13 residues. The DNA for the CDR3 is TGTGCCAGCAGTTTTCTCAGGGGAGAGACCCAGTACTTC. Its protein is CASSFLRGETQYF.

V is TRBV5-5 and J is TRBJ1-6, with 7 nucleotides matching TRBD1. The ends lost 0 bases at V and 9 bases at J; junction bases unmatched: 3. Per the germline V gene, CDR1 is SGHKS and CDR2 is YYEKEE (reference sequence). There are 14 residues in the CDR3. For the CDR3, the DNA is TGTGCCAGCAGCTTGGAGCAGGGGGTTTCACCCCTCCACTTT. Protein sequence: CASSLEQGVSPLHF.

The rearrangement joins TRBV5-4 to TRBJ1-6; D not certain. The V and J ends lost 4 bases and 10 bases respectively, with 12 bases between them. Germline CDR1 reads SGHNT; CDR2 reads YYREEE (reference sequence). CDR3 length: 13 residues. CDR3 sequence: CASSRSGESPLHF. The DNA for the CDR3 is TGTGCCAGCAGCCGGTCGGGTGAATCACCCCTCCACTTT.

The genes are TRBV7-3 and TRBJ2-1; TRBD2 aligns across 11 bases. V lost 5 bases to trimming and J lost 4 bases; unmatched junction nucleotides: 4. The CDR3 contains 15 residues. CDR1 and CDR2 (germline): SGHTA, FQGTGA. DNA for the CDR3: TGTGCCAGCAGCCCCCGACTAGCGGGGTACAATGAGCAGTTCTTC. Amino acids: CASSPRLAGYNEQFF.

The genes are TRBV2 and TRBJ2-7; 9 bases map to TRBD1. The ends lost 6 bases at V and 0 bases at J; junction bases unmatched: 3. CDR1 is SNHLY, CDR2 FYNNEI, per germline. CDR3 size: 14 residues. In DNA form, the CDR3 reads TGTGCCAGCAGCGGGGACAGGGACTCCTACGAGCAGTACTTC. This encodes CASSGDRDSYEQYF.

The J gene is TRBJ2-2, the V gene TRBV19, with 10 positions matching TRBD1. The CDR3 has 18 amino acids. Germline loops: CDR1 LNHDA, CDR2 SQIVND (reference sequence). V lost 6 bases and J lost 3; bases outside the gene matches: 13. CDR3 DNA sequence: TGTGCCAGTAGACGAGGGGGACAGGGGATGGTGTACACCGGGGAGCTGTTTTTT. It yields the protein CASRRGGQGMVYTGELFF.

This clone was detected only a few times. The chain is built from TRBV7-9 and TRBJ2-1; 7 nucleotides agree with TRBD2. J gave up 1 base and V 5 bases, and 5 bases lay outside the gene matches. The CDR3 is made up of 15 amino acids. The germline V gene encodes CDR1 SEHNR and CDR2 FQNEAQ (reference sequence). CDR3 residues: CASSILADSYNEQFF. The CDR3 DNA follows: TGTGCCAGCAGCATCCTAGCGGATTCCTACAATGAGCAGTTCTTC.

This sequence joins TRBV3-1 (or the pseudogene TRBV3-2) and TRBJ2-7; 10 nucleotides align to TRBD2. J gave up 5 bases and V 5 bases, and 9 bases lay outside the gene matches. CDR3 length: 15 residues. In germline, CDR1 is LGHDT, CDR2 YNNKEL (reference sequence). The chain's CDR3 is CASSSSGGARHEQYV. The CDR3, as DNA: TGTGCCAGCAGCTCGAGCGGGGGGGCGAGACACGAGCAGTACGTC.

The chain recombines TRBV7-8 with TRBJ2-7; 11 bases are a match to TRBD2. The germline gives CDR1 SGHVS, CDR2 FQNEAQ. The CDR3 covers 17 residues. V shed 0 bases, J shed 2 bases, and the junction held 6 bases outside the gene matches. The CDR3 loop is CASSLALAGGFTYEQYF. Here the CDR3 DNA reads TGTGCCAGCAGCTTAGCCCTAGCGGGAGGATTCACCTACGAGCAGTACTTC.

This chain uses TRBV7-2 with TRBJ2-2; D is perhaps TRBD1 (7 bases). There are 14 residues in the CDR3. The V and J ends lost 5 bases and 3 bases respectively, with 10 bases between them. Germline V CDR1 and CDR2: SGHTA, FQGNSA. CDR3 bases: TGTGCCAGCAGCCTCAGGGGGGACACCGGGGAGCTGTTTTTT. Translation: CASSLRGDTGELFF.